This TCR beta chain was sequenced during a study of vaccination effects on CD4 cells after COVID-19. General observations from the study: Missing from the study were early post-infection timepoints, and its convalescent patients were few.

ViraFEST used viral peptide pools to expand antigen-specific CD4+ T cells before sequencing. Researchers isolated CD4+ T cells once approximately eleven days of culture had elapsed. PCR confirmed that the person was infected with SARS-CoV-2 between March and December 2020. The trim removed 4 bases at V and 2 bases at J, leaving 13 bases unmatched. Germline CDR1 reads KGHDR; CDR2 reads SFDVKD. This CDR3 contains 19 residues. This table comes from immunoSEQ multiplex PCR, and its TCRdb copy is limited to in-frame clones, with some not included. The data hold under 55,000 clones, with roughly 70% observed a single time. This clone has only a few counts. Its matching antigen is unknown.

The V call is TRBV24-1, the J call TRBJ1-4; 9 nucleotides align to TRBD1. Sequenced here: CD4+ T cells from PBMCs cultured with a peptide pool, sampled before COVID-19 vaccination. The origin of this receptor is a human donor who had a prior SARS-CoV-2 infection. The CDR3 is CATSDGTGQGILTNEKLFF. The CDR3 nucleotides are TGTGCCACCAGTGACGGTACGGGACAGGGTATACTGACTAATGAAAAACTGTTTTTT.